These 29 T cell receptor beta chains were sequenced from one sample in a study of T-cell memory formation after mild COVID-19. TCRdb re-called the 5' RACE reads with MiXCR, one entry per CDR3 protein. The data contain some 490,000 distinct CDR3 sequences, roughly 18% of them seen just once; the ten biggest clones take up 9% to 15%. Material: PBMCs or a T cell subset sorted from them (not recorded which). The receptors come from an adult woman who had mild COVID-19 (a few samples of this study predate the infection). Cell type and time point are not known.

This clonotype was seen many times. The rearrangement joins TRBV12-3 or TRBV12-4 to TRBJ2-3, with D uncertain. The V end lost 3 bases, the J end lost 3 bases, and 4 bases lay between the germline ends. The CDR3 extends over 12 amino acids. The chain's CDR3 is CASSLLTDTQYF. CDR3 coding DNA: TGTGCCAGCAGTTTGCTGACAGATACGCAGTATTTT.

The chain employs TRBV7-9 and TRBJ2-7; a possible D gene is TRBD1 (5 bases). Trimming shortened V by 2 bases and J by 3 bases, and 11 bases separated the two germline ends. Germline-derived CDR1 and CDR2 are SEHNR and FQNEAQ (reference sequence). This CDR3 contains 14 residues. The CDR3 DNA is TGTGCCAGCAGCTTAACAGGAAACATCTACGAGCAGTACTTC. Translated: CASSLTGNIYEQYF.

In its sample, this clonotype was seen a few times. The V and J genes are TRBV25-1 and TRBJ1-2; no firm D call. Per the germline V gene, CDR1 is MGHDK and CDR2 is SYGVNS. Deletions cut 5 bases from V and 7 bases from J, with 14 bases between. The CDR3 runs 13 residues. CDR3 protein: CASSFSEGGGYTF. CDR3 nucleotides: TGTGCCAGCAGTTTCAGTGAGGGAGGTGGCTACACCTTC.

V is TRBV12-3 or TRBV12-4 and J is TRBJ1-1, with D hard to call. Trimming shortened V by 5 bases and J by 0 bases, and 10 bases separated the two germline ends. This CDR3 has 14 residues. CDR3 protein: CASSGRRVNTEAFF. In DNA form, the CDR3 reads TGTGCCAGCAGTGGCAGGCGCGTGAACACTGAAGCTTTCTTT.

CDR3 sequence (DNA): TGTGCCAGCAGCTTTACCCTGGGACTAGCGGGAGGCCTCGGTGCAGATACGCAGTATTTT. It is translated as CASSFTLGLAGGLGADTQYF. The J gene is TRBJ2-3, the V gene TRBV7-2; TRBD2 agrees at 15 bases. CDR3 size: 20 residues. Germline CDR1 is SGHTA and CDR2 is FQGNSA. The V segment lost 3 bases and the J segment 4 bases; nucleotides outside the gene matches: 14.

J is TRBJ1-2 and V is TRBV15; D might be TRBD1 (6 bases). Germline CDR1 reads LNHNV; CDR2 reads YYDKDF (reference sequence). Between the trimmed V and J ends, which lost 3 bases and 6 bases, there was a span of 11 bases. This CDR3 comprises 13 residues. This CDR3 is CATSSNRANGYTF. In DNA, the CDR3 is TGTGCCACCAGCAGCAACAGGGCGAATGGCTACACCTTC.

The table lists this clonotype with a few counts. The CDR3 bases are TGTGCCAGCAGTTTAAGTCAGGCTTTCTTT. This codes for CASSLSQAFF. V gene TRBV28 combines with J gene TRBJ1-1; D remains unclear. The CDR3 is 10 residues long. The V and J ends lost 2 bases and 11 bases respectively, with 6 bases between them. Germline CDR1 reads MDHEN; CDR2 reads SYDVKM.

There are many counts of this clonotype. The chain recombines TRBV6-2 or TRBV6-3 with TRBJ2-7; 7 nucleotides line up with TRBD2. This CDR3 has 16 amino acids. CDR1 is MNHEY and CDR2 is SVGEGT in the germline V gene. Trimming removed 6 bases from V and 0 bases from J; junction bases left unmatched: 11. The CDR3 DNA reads TGTGCCAGCAGGAGCCAGCGGGACCGGAGCTCCTACGAGCAGTACTTC. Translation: CASRSQRDRSSYEQYF.

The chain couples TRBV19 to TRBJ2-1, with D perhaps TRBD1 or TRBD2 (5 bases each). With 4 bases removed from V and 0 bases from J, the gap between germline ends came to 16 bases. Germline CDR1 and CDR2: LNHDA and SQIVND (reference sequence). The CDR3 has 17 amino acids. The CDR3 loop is CASSRLWGLGSYNEQFF. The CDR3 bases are TGTGCCAGTAGTAGACTCTGGGGGTTAGGCTCCTACAATGAGCAGTTCTTC.

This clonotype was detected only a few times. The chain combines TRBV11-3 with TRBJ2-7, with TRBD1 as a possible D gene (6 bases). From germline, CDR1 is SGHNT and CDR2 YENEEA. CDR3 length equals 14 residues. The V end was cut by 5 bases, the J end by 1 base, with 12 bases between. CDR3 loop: CASSKGQSSYEQYF. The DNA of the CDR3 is TGTGCCAGCAGCAAAGGACAGTCTTCCTACGAGCAGTACTTC.

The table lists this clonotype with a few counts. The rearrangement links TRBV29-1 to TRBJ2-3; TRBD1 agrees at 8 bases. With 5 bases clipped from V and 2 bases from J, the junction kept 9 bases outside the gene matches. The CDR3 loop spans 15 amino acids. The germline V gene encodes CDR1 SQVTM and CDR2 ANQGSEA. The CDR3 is CSVPDREWVTDTQYF. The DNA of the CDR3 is TGCAGCGTTCCGGACAGGGAGTGGGTCACAGATACGCAGTATTTT.

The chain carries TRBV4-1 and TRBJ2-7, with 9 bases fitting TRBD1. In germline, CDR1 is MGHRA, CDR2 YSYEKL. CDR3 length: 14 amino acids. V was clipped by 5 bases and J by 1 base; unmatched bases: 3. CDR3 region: CASSWTGVSYEQYF. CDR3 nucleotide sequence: TGCGCCAGCAGCTGGACAGGGGTTTCCTACGAGCAGTACTTC.

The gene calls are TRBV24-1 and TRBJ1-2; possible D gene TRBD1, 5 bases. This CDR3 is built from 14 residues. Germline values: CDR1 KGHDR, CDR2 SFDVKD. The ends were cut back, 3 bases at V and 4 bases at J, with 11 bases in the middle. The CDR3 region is CATSDKTDAYGYTF. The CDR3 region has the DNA TGTGCCACCAGTGATAAGACAGATGCCTATGGCTACACCTTC.

The CDR3 nucleotides are TGTGCCAGCAGTTCGGCCAGGGCATCTGAAGCTTTCTTT. Residues: CASSSARASEAFF. The gene calls are TRBV12-3 or TRBV12-4 and TRBJ1-1, with TRBD1 as a possible D gene (5 bases). This CDR3 contains 13 residues. V gave up 4 bases and J gave up 6 bases, with 12 bases separating them.

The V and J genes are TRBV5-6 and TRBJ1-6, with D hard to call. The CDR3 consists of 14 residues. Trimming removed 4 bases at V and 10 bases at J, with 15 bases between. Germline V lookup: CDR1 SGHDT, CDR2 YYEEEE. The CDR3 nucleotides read TGTGCCAGCAGCCCCGCCGGGCCCACATCACCCCTCCACTTT. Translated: CASSPAGPTSPLHF.

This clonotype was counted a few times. The CDR3, as DNA: TGCAGTGCTAGAGATCCATCGGGAGGAACTGAAGCTTTCTTT. Its translation is CSARDPSGGTEAFF. The chain links TRBV20-1 to TRBJ1-1; no definite D call. Looked up from germline, CDR1 is DFQATT and CDR2 is SNEGSKA (reference sequence). Between the trimmed V and J ends, which lost 0 bases and 5 bases, there was a span of 13 bases. The CDR3 sequence is 14 residues long.

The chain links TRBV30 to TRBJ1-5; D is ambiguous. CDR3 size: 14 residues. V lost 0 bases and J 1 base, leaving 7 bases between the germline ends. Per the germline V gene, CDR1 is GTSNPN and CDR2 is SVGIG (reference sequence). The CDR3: CAWSVLDSNQPQHF. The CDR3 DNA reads TGTGCCTGGAGTGTACTGGACAGCAATCAGCCCCAGCATTTT.

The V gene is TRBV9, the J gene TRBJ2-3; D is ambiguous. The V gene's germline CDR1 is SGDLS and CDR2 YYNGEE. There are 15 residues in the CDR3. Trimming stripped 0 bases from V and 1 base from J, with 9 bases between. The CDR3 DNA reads TGTGCCAGCAGCGTAGTCGCCGGACGCACAGATACGCAGTATTTT. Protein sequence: CASSVVAGRTDTQYF.

The CDR3 spells CASSLGVAGGNEQFF. The DNA of the CDR3 is TGCGCCAGCAGCTTGGGAGTAGCGGGAGGCAATGAGCAGTTCTTC. The chain combines TRBV5-1 with TRBJ2-1, with TRBD2 matching 10 bases. This CDR3 is 15 amino acids long. Looked up from germline, CDR1 is SGHRS and CDR2 is YFSETQ. Trimming cost V 0 bases and J 6 bases; bases outside gene matches: 3.

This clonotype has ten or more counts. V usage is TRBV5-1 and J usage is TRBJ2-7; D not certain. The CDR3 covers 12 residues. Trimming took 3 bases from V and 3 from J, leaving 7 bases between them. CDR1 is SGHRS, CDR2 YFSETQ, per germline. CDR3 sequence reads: CASSSTDYEQYF. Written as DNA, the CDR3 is TGCGCCAGCAGCTCCACGGACTACGAGCAGTACTTC.

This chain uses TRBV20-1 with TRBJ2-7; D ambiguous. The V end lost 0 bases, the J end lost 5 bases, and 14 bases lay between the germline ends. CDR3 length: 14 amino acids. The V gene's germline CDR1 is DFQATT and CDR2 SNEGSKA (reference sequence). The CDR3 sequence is CSARDQERADEQYF. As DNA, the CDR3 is TGCAGTGCTAGAGATCAGGAAAGGGCCGACGAGCAGTACTTC.

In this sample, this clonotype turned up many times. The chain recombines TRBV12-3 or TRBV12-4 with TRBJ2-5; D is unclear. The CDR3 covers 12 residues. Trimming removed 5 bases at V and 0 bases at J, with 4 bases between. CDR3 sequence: CASSQYQETQYF. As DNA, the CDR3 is TGTGCCAGCAGTCAGTACCAAGAGACCCAGTACTTC.

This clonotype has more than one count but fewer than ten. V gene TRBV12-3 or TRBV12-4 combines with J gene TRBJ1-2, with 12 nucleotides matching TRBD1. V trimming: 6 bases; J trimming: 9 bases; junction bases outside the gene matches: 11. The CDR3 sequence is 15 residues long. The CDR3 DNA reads TGTGCCAGCAGGCCGGCCGGGACAGGGGGCCCGAGCTACACCTTC. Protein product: CASRPAGTGGPSYTF.

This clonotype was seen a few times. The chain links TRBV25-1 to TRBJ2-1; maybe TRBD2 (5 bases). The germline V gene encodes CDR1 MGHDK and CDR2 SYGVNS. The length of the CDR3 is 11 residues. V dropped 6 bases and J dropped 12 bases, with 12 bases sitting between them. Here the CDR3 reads CASRIRDSQFF. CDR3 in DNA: TGTGCCAGCAGGATTCGGGATTCGCAGTTCTTC. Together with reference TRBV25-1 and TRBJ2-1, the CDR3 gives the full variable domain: EADIYQTPRYLVIGTGKKITLECSQTMGHDKMYWYQQDPGMELHLIHYSYGVNSTEKGDLSSESTVSRIRTEHFPLTLESARPSHTSQYLCASRIRDSQFFGPGTRLTVL.

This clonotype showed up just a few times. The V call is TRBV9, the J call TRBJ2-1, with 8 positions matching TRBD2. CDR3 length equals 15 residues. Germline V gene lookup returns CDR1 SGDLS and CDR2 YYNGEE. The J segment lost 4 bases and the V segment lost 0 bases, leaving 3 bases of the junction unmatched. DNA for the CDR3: TGTGCCAGCAGCGTAGCAGCGGGGGCTTACAATGAGCAGTTCTTC. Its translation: CASSVAAGAYNEQFF. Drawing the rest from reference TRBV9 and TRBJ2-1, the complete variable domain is DSGVTQTPKHLITATGQRVTLRCSPRSGDLSVYWYQQSLDQGLQFLIQYYNGEERAKGNILERFSAQQFPDLHSELNLSSLELGDSALYFCASSVAAGAYNEQFFGPGTRLTVL.

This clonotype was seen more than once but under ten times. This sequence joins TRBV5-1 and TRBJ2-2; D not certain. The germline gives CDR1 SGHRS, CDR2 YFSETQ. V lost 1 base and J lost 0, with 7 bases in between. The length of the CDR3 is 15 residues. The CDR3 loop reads CASSLTATNTGELFF. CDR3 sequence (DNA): TGCGCCAGCAGCTTGACAGCCACGAACACCGGGGAGCTGTTTTTT.

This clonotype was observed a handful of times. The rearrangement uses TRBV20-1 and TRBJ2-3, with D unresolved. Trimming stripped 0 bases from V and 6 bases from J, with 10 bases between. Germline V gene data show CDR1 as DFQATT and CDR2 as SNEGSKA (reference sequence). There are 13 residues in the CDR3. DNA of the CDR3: TGCAGTGCTAGAGATCGCGTCAAGGATACGCAGTATTTT. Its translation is CSARDRVKDTQYF.

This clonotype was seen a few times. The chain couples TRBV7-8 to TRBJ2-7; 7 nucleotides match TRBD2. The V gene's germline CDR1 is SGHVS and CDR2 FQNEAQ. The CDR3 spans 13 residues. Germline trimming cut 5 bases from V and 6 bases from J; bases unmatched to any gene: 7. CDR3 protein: CASSAGVTGEQYF. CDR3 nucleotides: TGTGCCAGCAGCGCGGGAGTAACAGGCGAGCAGTACTTC. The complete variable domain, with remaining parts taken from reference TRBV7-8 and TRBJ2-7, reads GAGVSQSPRYKVAKRGQDVALRCDPISGHVSLFWYQQALGQGPEFLTYFQNEAQLDKSGLPSDRFFAERPEGSVSTLKIQRTQQEDSAVYLCASSAGVTGEQYFGPGTRLTVT.

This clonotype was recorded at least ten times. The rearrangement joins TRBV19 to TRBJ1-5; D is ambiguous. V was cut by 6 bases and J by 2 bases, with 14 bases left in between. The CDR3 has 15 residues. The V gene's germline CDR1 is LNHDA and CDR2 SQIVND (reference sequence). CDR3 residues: CASSPASIGNQPQHF. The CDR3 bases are TGTGCCAGTAGCCCCGCCAGTATTGGCAATCAGCCCCAGCATTTT.